The 21 T cell receptor beta chains presented below share a single source sample, sequenced in a study of CD8+CD57+ T cells in acquired aplastic anemia. It was genomic DNA that served as the template for profiling TCR beta VDJ and CDR3. MiXCR was run by TCRdb on the reads, yielding one entry per CDR3 protein. The sample gives about 160,000 distinct CDR3 sequences, 35% to 55% of which show up once; 0.9% to 1.2% is in the top ten. Sequencing was carried out using sorted CD4+, CD8+, or CD8+CD57+ T cells (not recorded which) from PBMCs. These receptors came from a human donor in good health.

The rearrangement uses TRBV11-1 and TRBJ1-4; D possibly corresponds to TRBD1 (5 bases). V was cut by 3 bases and J by 0 bases, with 14 bases left in between. This CDR3 is built from 17 residues. CDR1 and CDR2 from the germline V gene are SGHAT and FQDESV (reference sequence). CDR3 protein: CASSFSGKRSTNEKLFF. In DNA, the CDR3 is TGTGCCAGCAGCTTTTCAGGGAAAAGATCAACTAATGAAAAACTGTTTTTT. The full variable domain, in which reference TRBV11-1 and TRBJ1-4 provide the parts outside the CDR3, is EAEVAQSPRYKITEKSQAVAFWCDPISGHATLYWYRQILGQGPELLVQFQDESVVDDSQLPKDRFSAERLKGVDSTLKIQPAELGDSAMYLCASSFSGKRSTNEKLFFGSGTQLSVL.

In its sample, this clonotype was seen many times. The rearrangement uses TRBV10-3 and TRBJ1-1; no firm D call. CDR1 ENHRY and CDR2 SYGVKD come from the germline V gene. The V end was cut by 4 bases, the J end by 1 base, with 7 bases between. This CDR3 comprises 13 residues. The CDR3 loop reads CAISVTGNTEAFF. For the CDR3, the DNA is TGTGCCATCAGTGTGACGGGGAACACTGAAGCTTTCTTT.

This clonotype was seen ten or more times. The rearrangement joins TRBV3-1 to TRBJ2-7; D is unresolved. Trimming shortened V by 1 base and J by 3 bases, and 10 bases separated the two germline ends. Germline V gene lookup returns CDR1 LGHDT and CDR2 YNNKEL (reference sequence). The CDR3 has 14 residues. CDR3 amino acids: CASSQVFGDYEQYF. The CDR3, as DNA: TGTGCCAGCAGCCAAGTCTTTGGGGACTACGAGCAGTACTTC.

Details on this clonotype: A single base separates this from a much larger clone, so it may be a read error. The chain employs TRBV19 and TRBJ2-2; D is perhaps TRBD1 (6 bases). Germline loops: CDR1 LNHDA, CDR2 SQIVND (reference sequence). This CDR3 has 13 residues. The CDR3 sequence: CASSRQVTGELYF. As DNA, the CDR3 is TGTGCCAGTAGCCGACAGGTTACCGGGGAGCTGTATTTT.

There are many counts of this clonotype. V gene TRBV7-9 combines with J gene TRBJ2-2; no firm D call. With 1 base removed from V and 0 bases from J, the gap between germline ends came to 3 bases. From germline, CDR1 is SEHNR and CDR2 FQNEAQ (reference sequence). The CDR3 extends over 14 amino acids. As DNA, the CDR3 is TGTGCCAGCAGCTTAGAAACGAACACCGGGGAGCTGTTTTTT. Its protein product is CASSLETNTGELFF. Together with reference TRBV7-9 and TRBJ2-2, the CDR3 gives the full variable domain: DTGVSQNPRHKITKRGQNVTFRCDPISEHNRLYWYRQTLGQGPEFLTYFQNEAQLEKSRLLSDRFSAERPKGSFSTLEIQRTEQGDSAMYLCASSLETNTGELFFGEGSRLTVL.

The V gene is TRBV9, the J gene TRBJ1-2, with a weak D call TRBD1 (5 bases). The V gene lost 4 bases and the J gene lost 4 bases, with 17 bases spanning the gap. The CDR3 is 15 amino acids. Germline assignment: CDR1 SGDLS and CDR2 YYNGEE. The CDR3 coding sequence is TGTGCCAGCAGCACCCCTGGCCGGGACTCCTATGGCTACACCTTC. This translates into CASSTPGRDSYGYTF.

The sample holds a few counts of this clonotype. V usage is TRBV15 and J usage is TRBJ2-5; 13 bases align to TRBD2. The ends lost 1 base at V and 5 bases at J; junction bases unmatched: 1. Germline V lookup: CDR1 LNHNV, CDR2 YYDKDF (reference sequence). The CDR3 is made up of 15 amino acids. DNA of the CDR3: TGTGCCACCAGCAGAGGGACTAGCGGGAGTGAGACCCAGTACTTC. This gives the protein CATSRGTSGSETQYF. The variable domain in full, with the rest retrieved from reference TRBV15 and TRBJ2-5, is DAMVIQNPRYQVTQFGKPVTLSCSQTLNHNVMYWYQQKSSQAPKLLFHYYDKDFNNEADTPDNFQSRRPNTSFCFLDIRSPGLGDTAMYLCATSRGTSGSETQYFGPGTRLLVL.

This clonotype was seen repeatedly, ten times or more. This chain links TRBV5-1 with TRBJ2-1; tentatively, D is TRBD1 or TRBD2 (5 bases each). In germline, CDR1 is SGHRS, CDR2 YFSETQ. V lost 0 bases to trimming and J lost 10 bases, with 8 bases between them. CDR3 length: 12 residues. The CDR3 is CASSLVWGEQFF. CDR3 coding DNA: TGCGCCAGCAGCTTGGTTTGGGGGGAGCAGTTCTTC.

The chain recombines TRBV24-1 with TRBJ2-5; TRBD2 aligns across 12 bases. Germline CDR1 KGHDR, CDR2 SFDVKD. The CDR3 runs 17 residues. J lost 4 bases, V lost 6 bases, and 11 bases had no gene match. Here the CDR3 DNA reads TGTGCCACCAGTAAATCTCCGGAACTAGCGGGGGGAGAGACCCAGTACTTC. Protein: CATSKSPELAGGETQYF.

The chain has TRBV2 and TRBJ2-5; D not certain. Germline CDR1 is SNHLY and CDR2 is FYNNEI. The CDR3 totals 12 residues. The germline V and J ends were trimmed by 4 bases and 4 bases, with 7 bases remaining between them. CDR3 bases: TGTGCCAGCAGTGTCCGCGGAGAGACCCAGTACTTC. Residues: CASSVRGETQYF.

This clonotype appeared a single time. J is TRBJ2-7 and V is TRBV19; the D is unclear. CDR1 is LNHDA and CDR2 is SQIVND in the germline V gene (reference sequence). V lost 5 bases and J 3 bases, leaving 14 bases between the germline ends. The length of the CDR3 is 14 residues. The CDR3: CASSPGRTYYEQYF. Here the CDR3 DNA reads TGTGCCAGTAGTCCCGGACGAACTTACTACGAGCAGTACTTC.

This clonotype was detected ten times or more. J is TRBJ1-4 and V is TRBV5-1; D uncertain. Trimming removed 3 bases at V and 4 bases at J, with 16 bases between. The CDR3 runs 16 residues. The germline V gene encodes CDR1 SGHRS and CDR2 YFSETQ. CDR3 coding DNA: TGCGCCAGCAGCTCCATGCCGGGAGGAGATAATGAAAAACTGTTTTTT. It is translated as CASSSMPGGDNEKLFF.

This clonotype was seen many times. V is TRBV20-1 and J is TRBJ1-1, with TRBD1 identical over 7 bases. Germline CDR1 reads DFQATT; CDR2 reads SNEGSKA (reference sequence). This CDR3 contains 13 residues. V was pared by 5 bases and J by 3 bases, with 6 bases of the junction left unmatched. CDR3: CSADRDSYTEAFF. The CDR3 DNA follows: TGCAGTGCTGACCGGGACAGTTACACTGAAGCTTTCTTT.

This clonotype was picked up many times. The rearrangement links TRBV5-1 to TRBJ2-7; a weak D match, TRBD2 (5 bases). Trimming removed 2 bases at V and 7 bases at J, with 25 bases between. The CDR3 extends over 17 amino acids. Germline assignment: CDR1 SGHRS and CDR2 YFSETQ. The CDR3 loop is CASSLASSLTVLGEQYF. CDR3 nucleotide sequence: TGCGCCAGCAGCTTAGCTAGCTCTCTCACCGTTTTGGGGGAGCAGTACTTC.

A note on this clonotype: A much larger clone lies one base from this, so it may be a read error. The chain is built from TRBV12-3 or TRBV12-4 and TRBJ2-3; D is perhaps TRBD1 (5 bases). This CDR3 has 13 residues. The CDR3 loop is CASSLGVTGTQYF. The DNA of the CDR3 is TGTGCCAGCAGTTTAGGGGTAACAGGTACGCAGTATTTT.

The chain employs TRBV7-8 and TRBJ2-7; the D gene is possibly TRBD2 (6 bases). Germline values: CDR1 SGHVS, CDR2 FQNEAQ. The CDR3 consists of 16 residues. Trimming removed 4 bases at V and 0 bases at J, with 16 bases between. The CDR3 loop is CASSYHRENPSYEQYF. The CDR3 DNA is TGTGCCAGCAGCTACCACCGGGAGAACCCCTCCTACGAGCAGTACTTC. The full variable domain, rest sourced from reference TRBV7-8 and TRBJ2-7, is GAGVSQSPRYKVAKRGQDVALRCDPISGHVSLFWYQQALGQGPEFLTYFQNEAQLDKSGLPSDRFFAERPEGSVSTLKIQRTQQEDSAVYLCASSYHRENPSYEQYFGPGTRLTVT.

The sample holds a few counts of this clonotype. This chain links TRBV2 with TRBJ2-1, with D uncertain. Germline V gives CDR1 SNHLY, CDR2 FYNNEI. V dropped 4 bases and J dropped 4 bases, with 8 bases sitting between them. The CDR3 contains 13 residues. The CDR3 DNA reads TGTGCCAGCAGTGCGGGTCAGTACAATGAGCAGTTCTTC. Encoded protein: CASSAGQYNEQFF.

This clonotype was counted ten times or more. This may come from a read error, since a much larger clone is one base off. V is TRBV29-1 and J is TRBJ1-6, with D possibly TRBD1 on 5 matching bases. Germline CDR1 and CDR2: SQVTM and ANQGSEA. The CDR3 has 12 residues. CDR3 bases: TGCAGCGTTGGGACAAGTAATTCACCCCCCCACTTT. Translated: CSVGTSNSPPHF.

The rearrangement uses TRBV27 and TRBJ2-2, with a possible D match to TRBD2 (5 bases). The V gene lost 5 bases and the J gene lost 1 base, with 14 bases spanning the gap. Germline CDR1 reads MNHEY; CDR2 reads SMNVEV (reference sequence). This CDR3 is built from 16 residues. The CDR3 DNA reads TGTGCCAGCAGTCCTTTCTTCGCGGGGAACACCGGGGAGCTGTTTTTT. Its translation: CASSPFFAGNTGELFF.

This clonotype was seen at least ten times. The chain is built from TRBV20-1 and TRBJ1-1; D remains unclear. Looked up from germline, CDR1 is DFQATT and CDR2 is SNEGSKA (reference sequence). Deletions cut 3 bases from V and 3 bases from J, with 5 bases between. The CDR3 has 11 residues. The CDR3 bases are TGCAGTGCTAGGGAGGACACTGAAGCTTTCTTT. Translation gives CSAREDTEAFF.

This clonotype was recorded many times. DNA of the CDR3: TGTGCCAGCAGTTACTCTTTGGCGGGGGGTAGCACAGATACGCAGTATTTT. As protein: CASSYSLAGGSTDTQYF. The chain joins TRBV6-5 to TRBJ2-3, with TRBD2 matching 8 bases. Germline V gene sequence: CDR1 MNHEY, CDR2 SVGAGI. The V gene end was trimmed by 0 bases and the J gene end by 0 bases; junction bases not matched to a gene: 5. This CDR3 has 17 amino acids.